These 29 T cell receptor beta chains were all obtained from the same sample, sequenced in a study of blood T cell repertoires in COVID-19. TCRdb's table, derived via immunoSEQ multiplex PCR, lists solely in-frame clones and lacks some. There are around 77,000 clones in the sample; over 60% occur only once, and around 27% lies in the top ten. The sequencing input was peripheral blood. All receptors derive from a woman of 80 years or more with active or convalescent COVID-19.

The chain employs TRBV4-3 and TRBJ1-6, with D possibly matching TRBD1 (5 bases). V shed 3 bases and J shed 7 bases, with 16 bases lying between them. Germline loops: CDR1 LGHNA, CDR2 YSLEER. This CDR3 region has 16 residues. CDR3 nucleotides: TGCGCCAGCAGCCATGGGGGAGGGAACCTAAATTCACCCCTCCACTTT. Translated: CASSHGGGNLNSPLHF.

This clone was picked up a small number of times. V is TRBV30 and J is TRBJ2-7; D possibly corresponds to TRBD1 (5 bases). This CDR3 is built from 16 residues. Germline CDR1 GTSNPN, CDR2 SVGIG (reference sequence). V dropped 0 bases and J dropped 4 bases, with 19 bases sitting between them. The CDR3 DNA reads TGTGCCTGGAGTGTAGATCGACCCGGTAACAGGTACGAGCAGTACTTC. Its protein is CAWSVDRPGNRYEQYF.

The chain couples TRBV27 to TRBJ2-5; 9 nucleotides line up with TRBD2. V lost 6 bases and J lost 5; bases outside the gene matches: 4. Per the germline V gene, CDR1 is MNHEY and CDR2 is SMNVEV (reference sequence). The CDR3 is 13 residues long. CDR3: CASSSTSGETQYF. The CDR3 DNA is TGTGCCAGCAGCTCAACTAGCGGGGAGACCCAGTACTTC.

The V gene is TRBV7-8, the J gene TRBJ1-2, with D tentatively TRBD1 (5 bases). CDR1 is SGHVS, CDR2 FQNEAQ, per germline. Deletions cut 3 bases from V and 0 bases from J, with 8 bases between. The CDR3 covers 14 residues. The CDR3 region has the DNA TGTGCCAGCAGCTTGCGACAGCCTAACTATGGCTACACCTTC. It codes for CASSLRQPNYGYTF.

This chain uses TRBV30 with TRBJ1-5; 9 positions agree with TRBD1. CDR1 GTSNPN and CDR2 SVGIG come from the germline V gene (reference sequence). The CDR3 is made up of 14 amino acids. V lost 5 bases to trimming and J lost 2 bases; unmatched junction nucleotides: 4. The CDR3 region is CAWGRTGGNQPQHF. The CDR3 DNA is TGTGCCTGGGGCAGGACAGGGGGCAATCAGCCCCAGCATTTT.

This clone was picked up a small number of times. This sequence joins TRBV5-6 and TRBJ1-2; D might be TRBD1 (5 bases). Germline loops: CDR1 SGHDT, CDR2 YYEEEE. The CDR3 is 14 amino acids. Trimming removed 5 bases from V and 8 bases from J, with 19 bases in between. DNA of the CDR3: TGTGCCAGCAGTAATTGGGGCACCTCTGGGGGCTACACCTTC. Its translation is CASSNWGTSGGYTF.

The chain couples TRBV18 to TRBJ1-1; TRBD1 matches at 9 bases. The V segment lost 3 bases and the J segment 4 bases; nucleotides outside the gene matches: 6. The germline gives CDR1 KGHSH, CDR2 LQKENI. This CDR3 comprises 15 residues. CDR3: CASSPYETGGTEAFF. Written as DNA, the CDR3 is TGTGCCAGCTCACCGTACGAGACAGGGGGCACTGAAGCTTTCTTT.

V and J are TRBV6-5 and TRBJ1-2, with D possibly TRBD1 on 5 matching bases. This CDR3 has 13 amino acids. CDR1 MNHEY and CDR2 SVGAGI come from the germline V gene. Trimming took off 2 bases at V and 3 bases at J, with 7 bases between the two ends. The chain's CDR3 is CASSYGRDYGYTF. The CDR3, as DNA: TGTGCCAGCAGTTACGGCAGGGACTATGGCTACACCTTC.

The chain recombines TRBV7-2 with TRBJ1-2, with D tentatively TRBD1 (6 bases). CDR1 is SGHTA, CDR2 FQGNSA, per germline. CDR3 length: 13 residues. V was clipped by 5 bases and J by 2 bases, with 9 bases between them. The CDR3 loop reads CASSDQGNYGYTF. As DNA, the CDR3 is TGTGCCAGCAGCGATCAGGGGAACTATGGCTACACCTTC.

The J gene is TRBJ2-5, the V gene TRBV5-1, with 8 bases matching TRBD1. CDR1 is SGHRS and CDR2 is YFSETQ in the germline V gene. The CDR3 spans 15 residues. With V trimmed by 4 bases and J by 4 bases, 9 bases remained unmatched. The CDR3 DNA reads TGCGCCAGCAGCGATCAGACAGGGGAAGGAGAGACCCAGTACTTC. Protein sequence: CASSDQTGEGETQYF.

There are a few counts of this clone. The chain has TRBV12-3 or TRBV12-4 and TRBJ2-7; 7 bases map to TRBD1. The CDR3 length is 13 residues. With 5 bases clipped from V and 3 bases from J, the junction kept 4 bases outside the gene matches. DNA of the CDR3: TGTGCCAGCAGTCTCCGGGACAGCTACGAGCAGTACTTC. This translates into CASSLRDSYEQYF.

The CDR3 here is CASSEQGLSTDTQYF. For the CDR3, the DNA is TGTGCCAGCAGTGAGCAGGGGTTGAGCACAGATACGCAGTATTTT. The chain has TRBV2 and TRBJ2-3; possibly TRBD1 for D (6 bases). This CDR3 region has 15 residues. The germline V gene encodes CDR1 SNHLY and CDR2 FYNNEI. With 3 bases removed from V and 0 bases from J, the gap between germline ends came to 10 bases.

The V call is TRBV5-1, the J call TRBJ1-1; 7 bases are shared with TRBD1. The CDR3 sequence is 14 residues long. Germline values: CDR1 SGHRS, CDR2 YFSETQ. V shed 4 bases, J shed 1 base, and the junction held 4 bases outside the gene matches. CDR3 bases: TGCGCCAGCAGCACCAACAGGGGGAACACTGAAGCTTTCTTT. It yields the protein CASSTNRGNTEAFF.

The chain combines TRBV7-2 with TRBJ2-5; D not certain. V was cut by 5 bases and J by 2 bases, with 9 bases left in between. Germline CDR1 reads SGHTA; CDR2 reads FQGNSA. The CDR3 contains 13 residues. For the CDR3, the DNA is TGTGCCAGCAGCGCCAGACTTCAAGAGACCCAGTACTTC. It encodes CASSARLQETQYF.

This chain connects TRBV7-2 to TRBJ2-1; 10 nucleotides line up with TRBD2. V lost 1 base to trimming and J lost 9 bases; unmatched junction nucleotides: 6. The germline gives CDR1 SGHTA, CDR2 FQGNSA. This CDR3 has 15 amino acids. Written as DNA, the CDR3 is TGTGCCAGCAGCTTAGATGGCGTAGCGGGGGGTGAGCAGTTCTTC. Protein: CASSLDGVAGGEQFF.

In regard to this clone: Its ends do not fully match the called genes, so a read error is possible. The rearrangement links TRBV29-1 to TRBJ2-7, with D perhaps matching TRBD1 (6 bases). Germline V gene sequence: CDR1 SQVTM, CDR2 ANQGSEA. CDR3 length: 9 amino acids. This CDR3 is CSVFPGHQF. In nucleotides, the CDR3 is TGCAGCGTTTTCCCGGGACACCAATTC.

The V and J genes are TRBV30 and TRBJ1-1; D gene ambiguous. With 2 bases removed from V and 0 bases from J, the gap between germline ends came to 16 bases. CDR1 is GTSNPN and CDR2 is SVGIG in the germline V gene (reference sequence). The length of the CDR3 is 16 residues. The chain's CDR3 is CAWSTPRGLMNTEAFF. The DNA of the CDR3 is TGTGCCTGGAGTACCCCACGAGGGCTTATGAACACTGAAGCTTTCTTT.

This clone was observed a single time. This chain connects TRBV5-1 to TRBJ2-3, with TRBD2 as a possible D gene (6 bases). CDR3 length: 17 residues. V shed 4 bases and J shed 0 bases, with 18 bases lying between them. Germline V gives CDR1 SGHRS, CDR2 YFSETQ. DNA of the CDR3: TGCGCCAGCAGCCCGGAGGGCGTAGCACTAAGCACAGATACGCAGTATTTT. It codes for CASSPEGVALSTDTQYF.

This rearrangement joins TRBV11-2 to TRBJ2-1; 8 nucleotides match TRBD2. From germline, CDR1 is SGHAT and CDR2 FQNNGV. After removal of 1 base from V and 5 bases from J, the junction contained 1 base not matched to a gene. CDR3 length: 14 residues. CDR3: CASSLALADNEQFF. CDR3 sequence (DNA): TGTGCCAGCAGCTTAGCACTAGCGGACAATGAGCAGTTCTTC.

The CDR3 region is CASSQGMRGSQYF. In DNA, the CDR3 is TGCGCCAGCAGCCAAGGGATGAGGGGGTCGCAGTATTTT. V gene TRBV4-3 combines with J gene TRBJ2-3; perhaps TRBD1 as D (6 bases). Trimming shortened V by 1 base and J by 10 bases, and 12 bases separated the two germline ends. The CDR3 consists of 13 residues. Germline loops: CDR1 LGHNA, CDR2 YSLEER.

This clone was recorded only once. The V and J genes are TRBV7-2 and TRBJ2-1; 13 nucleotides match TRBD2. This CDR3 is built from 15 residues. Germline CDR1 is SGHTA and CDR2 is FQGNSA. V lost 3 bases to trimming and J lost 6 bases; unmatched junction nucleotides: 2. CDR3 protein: CASSFTSGGGNEQFF. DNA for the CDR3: TGTGCCAGCAGCTTTACTAGCGGGGGGGGCAATGAGCAGTTCTTC.

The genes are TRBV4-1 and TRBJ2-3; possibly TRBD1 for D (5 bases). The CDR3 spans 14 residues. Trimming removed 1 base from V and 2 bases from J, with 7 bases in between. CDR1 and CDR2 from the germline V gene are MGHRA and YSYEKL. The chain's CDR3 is CASSQVTDTDTQYF. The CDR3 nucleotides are TGCGCCAGCAGCCAAGTGACAGACACAGATACGCAGTATTTT.

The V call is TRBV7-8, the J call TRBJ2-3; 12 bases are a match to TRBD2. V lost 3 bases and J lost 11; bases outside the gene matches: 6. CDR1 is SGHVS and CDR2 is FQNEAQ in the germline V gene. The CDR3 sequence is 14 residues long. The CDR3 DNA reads TGTGCCAGCAGCTTGACTAGCGGGGGACGGGGGCAGTATTTT. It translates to CASSLTSGGRGQYF.

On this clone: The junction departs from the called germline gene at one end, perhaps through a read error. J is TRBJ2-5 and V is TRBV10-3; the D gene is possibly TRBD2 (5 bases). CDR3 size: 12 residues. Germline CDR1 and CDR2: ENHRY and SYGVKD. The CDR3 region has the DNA TGTGCCATCAGTGAGTCTACAGCCGGGAAGCACTTC. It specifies CAISESTAGKHF.

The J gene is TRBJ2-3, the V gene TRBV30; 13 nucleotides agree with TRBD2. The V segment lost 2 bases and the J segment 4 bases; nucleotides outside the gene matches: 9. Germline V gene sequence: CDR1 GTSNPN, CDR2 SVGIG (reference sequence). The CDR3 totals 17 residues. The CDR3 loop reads CAWSRSSGTSGADTQYF. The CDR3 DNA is TGTGCCTGGAGTCGTTCTTCTGGGACTAGCGGGGCAGATACGCAGTATTTT.

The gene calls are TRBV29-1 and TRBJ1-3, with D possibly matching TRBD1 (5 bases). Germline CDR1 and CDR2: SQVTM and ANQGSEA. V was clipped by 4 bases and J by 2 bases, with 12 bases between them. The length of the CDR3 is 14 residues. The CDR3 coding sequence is TGCAGCGTTGGCCCACCAGGGCCTGGAAACACCATATATTTT. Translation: CSVGPPGPGNTIYF. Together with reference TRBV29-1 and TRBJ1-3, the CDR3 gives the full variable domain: SAVISQKPSRDICQRGTSLTIQCQVDSQVTMMFWYRQQPGQSLTLIATANQGSEATYESGFVIDKFPISRPNLTFSTLTVSNMSPEDSSIYLCSVGPPGPGNTIYFGEGSWLTVV.

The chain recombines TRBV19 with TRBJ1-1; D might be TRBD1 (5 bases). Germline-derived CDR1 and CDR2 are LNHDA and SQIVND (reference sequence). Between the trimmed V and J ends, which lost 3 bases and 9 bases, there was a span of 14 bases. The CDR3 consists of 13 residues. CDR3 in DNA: TGTGCCAGTAGTATTAACCTCCAGGGAAAAGCTTTCTTT. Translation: CASSINLQGKAFF.

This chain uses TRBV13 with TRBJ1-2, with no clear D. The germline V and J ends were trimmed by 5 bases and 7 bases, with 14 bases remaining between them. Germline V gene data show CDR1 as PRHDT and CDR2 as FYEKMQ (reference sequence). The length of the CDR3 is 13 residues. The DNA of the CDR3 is TGTGCCAGCAGCCCCACCGGGAAGGGTGGCTACACCTTC. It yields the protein CASSPTGKGGYTF.

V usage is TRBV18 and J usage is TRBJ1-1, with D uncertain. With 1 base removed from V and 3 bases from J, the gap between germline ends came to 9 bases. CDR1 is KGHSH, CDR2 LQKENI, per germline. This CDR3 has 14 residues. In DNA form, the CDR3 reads TGTGCCAGCTCACCACGACGTACAGACACTGAAGCTTTCTTT. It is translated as CASSPRRTDTEAFF.